The 25 T cell receptor beta chains in this list originate from one sample, sequenced in a study of cytomegalovirus exposure and HLA in healthy donors (dated by TCRdb to about 2017). To prepare the library, the immunoSEQ multiplex PCR assay was applied. For the multiplex PCR, a mixture combining 60 forward primers for TCR Vbeta segments and 13 reverse primers for TCR Jbeta segments was used. In its TCRdb copy, this immuneACCESS table keeps in-frame sequences only and misses some clones. Where compared with another copy, unresolved V genes explain less than half of these, and the others have no known cause. The sample profile shows some 150,000 clones; 70% to 85% of them were found once. The ten top clones hold around 3.5% of the sample. Sequenced material: PBMCs. Source of these receptors: a man in his thirties or forties in good health and CMV-seropositive.

The rearrangement uses TRBV25-1 and TRBJ1-2; TRBD1 agrees at 8 bases. The CDR3 spans 14 residues. Trimming at V came to 3 bases and at J to 5 bases, leaving 5 bases not matched to a gene. Germline-derived CDR1 and CDR2 are MGHDK and SYGVNS. The CDR3 DNA sequence: TGTGCCAGCAGTGATGGACAGGGCTCATATGGCTACACCTTC. Protein: CASSDGQGSYGYTF.

This clone has just a few counts. This chain uses TRBV7-2 with TRBJ1-6; TRBD1 might be the D (5 bases). CDR1 SGHTA and CDR2 FQGNSA come from the germline V gene. The CDR3 length is 14 residues. Trimming left V 2 bases short and J 9 bases short, with 11 bases between. CDR3 nucleotides: TGTGCCAGCAGCTTATCAGGGATGGGTTCACCCCTCCACTTT. Protein: CASSLSGMGSPLHF.

This clone appeared a few times. V gene TRBV6-5 combines with J gene TRBJ2-2; D remains ambiguous. The V end was cut by 6 bases, the J end by 1 base, with 6 bases between. The CDR3 is 13 residues long. Germline loops: CDR1 MNHEY, CDR2 SVGAGI. CDR3 sequence reads: CASRRQNTGELFF. Here the CDR3 DNA reads TGTGCCAGCAGACGACAGAACACCGGGGAGCTGTTTTTT.

The CDR3 coding sequence is TGTGCCAGCAGCTCCGACTCGGAAGGAAAACTGTTTTTT. Protein product: CASSSDSEGKLFF. The chain has TRBV4-2 and TRBJ1-4; D remains unclear. The CDR3 loop spans 13 amino acids. Germline V lookup: CDR1 LGHNA, CDR2 YNFKEQ. The V gene lost 5 bases and the J gene lost 10 bases, with 14 bases spanning the gap.

With respect to this clone: The junction differs from germline at one of its ends, possibly a read error. Other DNA sequences in this sample translate to the same CDR3. The V gene is TRBV2, the J gene TRBJ2-2; weak D call: TRBD2 (5 bases). The CDR3 runs to 15 residues. Germline V gives CDR1 SNHLY, CDR2 FYNNEI. Here the CDR3 DNA reads TGTGCCAGCAGGGCGACATACGAGCGGACCGGGGAGCTGTTTTTC. It encodes CASRATYERTGELFF.

The J gene is TRBJ1-3, the V gene TRBV5-6; 8 bases fit TRBD1. CDR1 and CDR2 (germline): SGHDT, YYEEEE. The CDR3 has 16 residues. J was trimmed by 1 base and V by 1 base; bases with no gene match: 4. CDR3 amino acids: CASSLRDRPSGNTIYF. For the CDR3, the DNA is TGTGCCAGCAGCTTGCGGGACAGGCCATCTGGAAACACCATATATTTT.

V is TRBV10-2 and J is TRBJ1-5, with D perhaps TRBD1 (5 bases). The CDR3 is made up of 15 amino acids. V was shortened by 4 bases and J by 3 bases, with 13 bases between the two germline ends. CDR1 is WSHSY, CDR2 SAAADI, per germline. The CDR3 here is CASSGQGNNNQPQHF. The CDR3 bases are TGCGCCAGCAGTGGTCAGGGTAACAACAATCAGCCCCAGCATTTT.

The chain combines TRBV6-5 with TRBJ1-2, with 7 nucleotides matching TRBD1. The trim removed 2 bases at V and 7 bases at J, leaving 10 bases unmatched. The germline V gene encodes CDR1 MNHEY and CDR2 SVGAGI. The CDR3 covers 15 residues. CDR3: CASSYTLTGMGGYTF. Written as DNA, the CDR3 is TGTGCCAGCAGTTACACCTTGACAGGGATGGGTGGCTACACCTTC.

This chain uses TRBV29-1 with TRBJ1-2, with D perhaps matching TRBD1 (5 bases). Germline V gene lookup returns CDR1 SQVTM and CDR2 ANQGSEA. Trimming stripped 6 bases from V and 3 bases from J, with 20 bases between. This CDR3 region has 15 residues. CDR3 DNA: TGCAGCGTCCCTACCCAGGGAATTGGAGACTATGGCTACACCTTC. It is translated as CSVPTQGIGDYGYTF.

Only a few counts were recorded for this clone. The J gene is TRBJ1-2, the V gene TRBV6-1; D not resolved. CDR3 size: 13 residues. The V end was cut by 5 bases, the J end by 4 bases, with 11 bases between. Germline CDR1 MNHNS, CDR2 SASEGT. Written as DNA, the CDR3 is TGTGCCAGCAGTTTGAGGGTGGGCTATGGCTACACCTTC. Its translation: CASSLRVGYGYTF.

The CDR3 loop reads CASSHLDRALHF. In DNA form, the CDR3 reads TGTGCCAGCAGTCATCTTGACAGGGCTCTCCACTTT. This sequence joins TRBV28 and TRBJ1-6; 7 positions agree with TRBD1. Germline V lookup: CDR1 MDHEN, CDR2 SYDVKM. This CDR3 has 12 amino acids. The J segment lost 16 bases and the V segment lost 5 bases, leaving 8 bases of the junction unmatched.

The J gene is TRBJ1-4, the V gene TRBV4-3, with 9 bases identical to TRBD1. The CDR3 spans 16 residues. V lost 0 bases, J lost 10 bases, and 9 bases stayed unmatched. CDR1 and CDR2 from the germline V gene are LGHNA and YSLEER. The chain's CDR3 is CASSQDPKGQGRKLFF. The CDR3 DNA reads as TGCGCCAGCAGCCAAGATCCGAAGGGACAGGGCCGAAAACTGTTTTTT.

V and J are TRBV4-2 and TRBJ1-1; D is undetermined. In germline, CDR1 is LGHNA, CDR2 YNFKEQ. The CDR3 runs to 14 residues. V was cut by 4 bases and J by 3 bases, with 12 bases left in between. This CDR3 reads CASSRTPGDTEAFF. CDR3 coding DNA: TGTGCCAGCAGCCGCACCCCGGGTGACACTGAAGCTTTCTTT.

The chain employs TRBV7-2 and TRBJ2-3; 9 bases match TRBD1. V was pared by 5 bases and J by 3 bases, with 6 bases of the junction left unmatched. The V gene's germline CDR1 is SGHTA and CDR2 FQGNSA. CDR3 size: 15 residues. As DNA, the CDR3 is TGTGCCAGCAGCCCGGGACAGGGTATTACAGATACGCAGTATTTT. It translates to CASSPGQGITDTQYF.

The chain carries TRBV4-1 and TRBJ1-1; 9 bases fit TRBD1. Germline loops: CDR1 MGHRA, CDR2 YSYEKL. V was pared by 5 bases and J by 1 base, with 8 bases of the junction left unmatched. The CDR3 extends over 16 amino acids. CDR3 DNA: TGCGCCAGCAGCATACACCGGGACAGGGAGAACACTGAAGCTTTCTTT. Residues: CASSIHRDRENTEAFF.

The rearrangement links TRBV5-6 to TRBJ2-3; TRBD2 might be the D (5 bases). Germline V gene sequence: CDR1 SGHDT, CDR2 YYEEEE. Trimming removed 1 base at V and 4 bases at J, with 7 bases between. The CDR3 totals 13 residues. CDR3 sequence reads: CASSLPGADTQYF. DNA of the CDR3: TGTGCCAGCAGCTTGCCCGGGGCAGATACGCAGTATTTT.

This clone has a single count. This chain uses TRBV5-4 with TRBJ2-7, with a tentative D call TRBD1 (5 bases). The CDR3 runs to 13 residues. The germline V and J ends were trimmed by 0 bases and 2 bases, with 6 bases remaining between them. Germline V CDR1 and CDR2: SGHNT, YYREEE (reference sequence). For the CDR3, the DNA is TGTGCCAGCAGCTTGGGGGGCCCCTACGAGCAGTACTTC. Amino acids: CASSLGGPYEQYF.

This clone was detected only a few times. The chain uses TRBV30 and TRBJ2-2; TRBD1 matches 7 bases. The CDR3 length is 14 residues. CDR1 is GTSNPN, CDR2 SVGIG, per germline (reference sequence). The V and J ends lost 5 bases and 4 bases, in that order; junction bases with no gene match: 7. CDR3 protein: CAWEQGIGTGELFF. The CDR3 DNA reads as TGTGCCTGGGAACAGGGGATAGGCACCGGGGAGCTGTTTTTT. Together with reference TRBV30 and TRBJ2-2, the CDR3 gives the full variable domain: SQTIHQWPATLVQPVGSPLSLECTVEGTSNPNLYWYRQAAGRGLQLLFYSVGIGQISSEVPQNLSASRPQDRQFILSSKKLLLSDSGFYLCAWEQGIGTGELFFGEGSRLTVL.

The V gene is TRBV7-9, the J gene TRBJ2-1; D gene unclear. Germline values: CDR1 SEHNR, CDR2 FQNEAQ (reference sequence). CDR3 length: 12 amino acids. V was cut by 5 bases and J by 4 bases, with 6 bases left in between. CDR3 in DNA: TGTGCCAGCAGCCCAGTATACAATGAGCAGTTCTTC. This gives the protein CASSPVYNEQFF.

In this sample, this clone turned up once. The CDR3 region has the DNA TGTGCCAGCAGCTTGCTACTAAGAGATACGCAGTATTTT. It encodes CASSLLLRDTQYF. This chain connects TRBV11-2 to TRBJ2-3; D is undetermined. The germline V and J ends were trimmed by 3 bases and 5 bases, with 9 bases remaining between them. This CDR3 comprises 13 residues. Germline values: CDR1 SGHAT, CDR2 FQNNGV.

V gene TRBV7-9 combines with J gene TRBJ1-1; TRBD1 is a possible D gene (5 bases). The germline V and J ends were trimmed by 6 bases and 5 bases, with 13 bases remaining between them. The CDR3 is 13 amino acids. Germline V gene lookup returns CDR1 SEHNR and CDR2 FQNEAQ (reference sequence). The CDR3 reads CASSLAGRTEAFF. The DNA for the CDR3 is TGTGCCAGCAGTCTGGCAGGGCGGACTGAAGCTTTCTTT. Looking up the rest from reference TRBV7-9 and TRBJ1-1 gives the full variable domain: DTGVSQNPRHKITKRGQNVTFRCDPISEHNRLYWYRQTLGQGPEFLTYFQNEAQLEKSRLLSDRFSAERPKGSFSTLEIQRTEQGDSAMYLCASSLAGRTEAFFGQGTRLTVV.

The chain combines TRBV7-6 with TRBJ1-6; 7 bases fit TRBD1. This CDR3 comprises 15 residues. In germline, CDR1 is SGHVS, CDR2 FNYEAQ. Trimming removed 3 bases from V and 9 bases from J; junction bases left unmatched: 8. The CDR3 loop is CASSLHRGYGSPLHF. The DNA for the CDR3 is TGTGCCAGCAGCTTGCACAGGGGTTATGGTTCACCCCTCCACTTT.

The V gene is TRBV11-2, the J gene TRBJ1-2, with 11 bases that match TRBD1. Germline V lookup: CDR1 SGHAT, CDR2 FQNNGV. The V gene end was trimmed by 6 bases and the J gene end by 4 bases; junction bases not matched to a gene: 4. The CDR3 spans 14 residues. The CDR3 nucleotides read TGTGCCAGCAGGGACAGGGGGCTCGGCTATGGCTACACCTTC. Translating gives CASRDRGLGYGYTF.

This clone has a handful of counts. V and J are TRBV29-1 and TRBJ1-1, with 8 bases aligning to TRBD1. V was clipped by 6 bases and J by 1 base; unmatched bases: 1. The CDR3 spans 12 residues. Germline V gene data show CDR1 as SQVTM and CDR2 as ANQGSEA. DNA for the CDR3: TGCAGCGTGGGGACAGGGAACACTGAAGCTTTCTTT. Protein: CSVGTGNTEAFF.

V and J are TRBV27 and TRBJ2-2, with TRBD2 as a possible D gene (5 bases). CDR1 and CDR2 (germline): MNHEY, SMNVEV (reference sequence). The V end was cut by 6 bases, the J end by 10 bases, with 15 bases between. The CDR3 covers 13 residues. The CDR3 region is CASSLLGGTELFF. The CDR3 nucleotides read TGTGCCAGCAGCCTACTCGGAGGCACGGAGCTGTTTTTT.